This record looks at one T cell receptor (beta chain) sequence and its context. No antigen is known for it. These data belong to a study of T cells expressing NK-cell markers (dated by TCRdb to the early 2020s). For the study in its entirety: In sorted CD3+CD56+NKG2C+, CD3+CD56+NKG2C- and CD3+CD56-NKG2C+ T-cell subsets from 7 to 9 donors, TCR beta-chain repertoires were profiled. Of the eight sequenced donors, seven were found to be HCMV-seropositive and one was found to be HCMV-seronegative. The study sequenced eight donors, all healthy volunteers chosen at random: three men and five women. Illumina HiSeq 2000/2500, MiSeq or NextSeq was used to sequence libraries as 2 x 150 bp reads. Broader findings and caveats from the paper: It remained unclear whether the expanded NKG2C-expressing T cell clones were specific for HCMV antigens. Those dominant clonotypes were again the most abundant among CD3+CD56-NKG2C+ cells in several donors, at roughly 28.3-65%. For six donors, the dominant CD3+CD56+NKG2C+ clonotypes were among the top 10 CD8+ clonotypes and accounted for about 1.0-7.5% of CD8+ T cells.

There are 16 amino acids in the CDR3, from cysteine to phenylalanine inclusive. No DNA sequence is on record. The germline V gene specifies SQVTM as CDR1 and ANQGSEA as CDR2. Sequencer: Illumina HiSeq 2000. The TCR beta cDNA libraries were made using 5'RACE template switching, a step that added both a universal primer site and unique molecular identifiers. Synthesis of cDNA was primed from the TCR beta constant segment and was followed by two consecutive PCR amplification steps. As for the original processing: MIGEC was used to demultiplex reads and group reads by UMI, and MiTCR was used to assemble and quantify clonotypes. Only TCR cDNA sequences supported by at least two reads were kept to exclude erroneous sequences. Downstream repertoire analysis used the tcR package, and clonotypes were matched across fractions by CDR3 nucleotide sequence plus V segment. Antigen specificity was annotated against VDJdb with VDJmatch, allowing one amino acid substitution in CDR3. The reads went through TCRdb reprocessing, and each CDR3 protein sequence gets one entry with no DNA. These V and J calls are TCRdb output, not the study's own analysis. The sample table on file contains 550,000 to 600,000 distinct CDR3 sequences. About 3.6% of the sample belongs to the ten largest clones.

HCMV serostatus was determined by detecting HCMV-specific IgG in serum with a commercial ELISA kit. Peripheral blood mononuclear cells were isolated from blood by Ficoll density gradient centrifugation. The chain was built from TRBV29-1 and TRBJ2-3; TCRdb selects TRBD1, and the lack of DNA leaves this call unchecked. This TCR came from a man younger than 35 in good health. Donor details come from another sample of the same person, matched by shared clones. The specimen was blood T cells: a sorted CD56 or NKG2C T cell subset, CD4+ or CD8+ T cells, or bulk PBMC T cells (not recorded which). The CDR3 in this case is CSVGGQQGTSTDTQYF.